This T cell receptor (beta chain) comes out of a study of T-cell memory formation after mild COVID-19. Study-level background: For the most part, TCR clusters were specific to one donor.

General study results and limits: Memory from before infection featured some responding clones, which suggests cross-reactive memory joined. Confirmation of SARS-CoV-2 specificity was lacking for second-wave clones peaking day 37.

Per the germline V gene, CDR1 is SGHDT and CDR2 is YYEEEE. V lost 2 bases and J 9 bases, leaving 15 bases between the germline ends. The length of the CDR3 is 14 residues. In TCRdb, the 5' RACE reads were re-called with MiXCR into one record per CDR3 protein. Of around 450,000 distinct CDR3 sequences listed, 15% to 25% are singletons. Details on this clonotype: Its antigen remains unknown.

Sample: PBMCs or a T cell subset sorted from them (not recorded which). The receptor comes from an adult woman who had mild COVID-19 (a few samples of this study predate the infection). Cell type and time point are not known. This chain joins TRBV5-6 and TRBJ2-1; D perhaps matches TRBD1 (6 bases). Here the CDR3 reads CASSLTVQGAEQFF. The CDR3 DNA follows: TGTGCCAGCAGCTTAACGGTACAGGGTGCTGAGCAGTTCTTC. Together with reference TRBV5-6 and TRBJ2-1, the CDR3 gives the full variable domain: DAGVTQSPTHLIKTRGQQVTLRCSPKSGHDTVSWYQQALGQGPQFIFQYYEEEERQRGNFPDRFSGHQFPNYSSELNVNALLLGDSALYLCASSLTVQGAEQFFGPGTRLTVL.